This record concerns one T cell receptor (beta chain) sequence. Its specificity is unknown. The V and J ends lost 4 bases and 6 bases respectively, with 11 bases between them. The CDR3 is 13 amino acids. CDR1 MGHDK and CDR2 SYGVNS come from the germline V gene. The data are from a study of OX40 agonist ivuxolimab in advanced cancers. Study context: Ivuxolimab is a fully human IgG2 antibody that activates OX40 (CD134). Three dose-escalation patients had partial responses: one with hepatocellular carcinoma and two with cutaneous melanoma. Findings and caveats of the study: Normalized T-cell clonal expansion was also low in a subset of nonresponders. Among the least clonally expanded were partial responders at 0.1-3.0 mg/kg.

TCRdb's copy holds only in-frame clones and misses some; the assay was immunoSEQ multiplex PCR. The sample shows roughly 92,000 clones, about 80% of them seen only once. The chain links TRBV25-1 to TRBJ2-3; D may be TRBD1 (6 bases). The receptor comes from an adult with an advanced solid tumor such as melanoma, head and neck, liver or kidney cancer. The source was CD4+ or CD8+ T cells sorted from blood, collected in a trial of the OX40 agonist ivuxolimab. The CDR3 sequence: CASSVRGADTQYF. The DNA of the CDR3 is TGTGCCAGCAGTGTCAGGGGTGCCGATACGCAGTATTTT.